The count of the clone carrying this TCR beta chain is one. The data derive from a study of T cells in Graves' hyperthyroidism and ophthalmopathy. Amplified TCR beta CDR3 regions came from RNA transcripts. First-round RT-PCR targeting the TCR CDR3 was performed with the HTBI primer set. TCRdb itself ran the multiplex PCR reads through MiXCR, one entry per CDR3 protein. The sample lists about 460,000 distinct CDR3 sequences, 20% to 25% seen once, with approximately 49% in the top ten. This CDR3 is 16 amino acids long. CDR1 and CDR2 (germline): KGHSH, LQKENI. Germline trimming cut 2 bases from V and 0 bases from J; bases unmatched to any gene: 6.

The receptor's source is a woman in her 70s with Graves' ophthalmopathy. Sequenced material: blood. The chain uses TRBV18 and TRBJ1-1; 7 bases line up with TRBD1. CDR3 loop: CASSPATGLVNTEAFF. The CDR3, as DNA: TGTGCCAGCTCACCAGCGACAGGGCTGGTGAACACTGAAGCTTTCTTT.